A selection of T cell receptor beta chains follows, all from one sample in a study of Graves' ophthalmopathy and Graves' hyperthyroidism. MiXCR, run by TCRdb on the multiplex PCR reads, gives a single entry per CDR3 protein. The table has 650,000 to 900,000 distinct CDR3 sequences, 40% seen once. The sample consisted of peripheral blood. The receptors come from an adult man with Graves' ophthalmopathy. Each CDR3 is given with its conserved first and last residue. A D gene is named only where the DNA matches it firmly. Some rows mark clone size as missing; the rest say once, few, many or name a class of expanded clone.

V gene	D gene	J gene	clone size	CDR3 protein	CDR3 DNA
TRBV29-1	TRBD1	TRBJ1-4	many	CSVNVIGQGDEKLFF	TGCAGCGTAAACGTAATAGGACAGGGGGATGAAAAACTGTTTTTT
TRBV14	TRBD1	TRBJ1-2	NA	CASSQDPGTGIGYGYTF	TGTGCCAGCAGCCAAGATCCCGGGACAGGGATCGGGTATGGCTACACCTTC
TRBV24-1	TRBD2	TRBJ2-7	NA	CATSDPGTSGGIDEQYF	TGTGCCACCAGTGACCCCGGGACTAGCGGGGGTATAGACGAGCAGTACTTC
TRBV10-2	NA	TRBJ1-1	NA	CASSESGTNTEAFF	TGCGCCAGCAGTGAGTCAGGGACGAACACTGAAGCTTTCTTT
TRBV10-3	NA	TRBJ1-6	NA	CASSMTGYNSPLHF	TGTGCCAGCTCGATGACAGGATATAATTCACCCCTCCACTTT
TRBV5-4	TRBD2	TRBJ2-6	NA	CASSQGLVRSSGANVLTF	TGCGCCAGCAGCCAGGGACTAGTACGGAGCTCTGGGGCCAACGTCCTGACTTTC
TRBV19	NA	TRBJ1-1	many	CASIPDGEAFF	TGTGCCAGTATACCGGACGGTGAAGCTTTCTTT
TRBV10-2	NA	TRBJ1-4	NA	CASRPDRGNEKLFF	TGTGCCAGCAGGCCGGACAGAGGGAATGAAAAACTGTTTTTT
TRBV14	NA	TRBJ2-7	NA	CASSVSSGAPYEQYF	TGTGCCAGCAGCGTTTCGTCGGGGGCCCCCTACGAGCAGTACTTC
TRBV7-8	NA	TRBJ1-5	NA	CASSLDTHSSNQPQHF	TGTGCCAGCAGCTTAGATACACATTCCAGCAATCAGCCCCAGCATTTT
TRBV20-1	NA	TRBJ2-2	few	CSATPSAVTGELFF	TGCAGTGCTACACCATCAGCGGTCACCGGGGAGCTGTTTTTT
TRBV13	NA	TRBJ2-7	NA	CASSEPGRSYEQYF	TGTGCCAGCAGCGAACCGGGACGGAGTTACGAGCAGTACTTC
TRBV12-3/TRBV12-4	NA	TRBJ1-2	NA	CASGENLNYGYTF	TGTGCCAGCGGAGAAAACCTTAACTATGGCTACACCTTC
TRBV11-2	NA	TRBJ1-2	NA	CASSHFLSNYGYTF	TGTGCCAGCAGCCACTTCTTGTCTAACTATGGCTACACCTTC
TRBV2	TRBD1	TRBJ2-7	NA	CASSYVSGQGSYEQYF	TGTGCCAGCAGTTACGTTTCGGGACAGGGGAGCTACGAGCAGTACTTC
TRBV6-5	TRBD1	TRBJ2-7	NA	CLHRGYYYEQYF	TGTCTGCACAGGGGATACTACTACGAGCAGTACTTC
TRBV20-1	NA	TRBJ2-6	once	CSASSSHSGANVLTF	TGCAGTGCCAGCAGCTCCCACTCTGGGGCCAACGTCCTGACTTTC
TRBV20-1	TRBD2	TRBJ2-7	few	CSGVGTSGSEEQYF	TGCAGTGGGGTAGGGACTAGCGGGAGTGAAGAGCAGTACTTC
TRBV29-1	NA	TRBJ1-2	many	CSVVAGEGTGYTF	TGCAGCGTTGTGGCGGGCGAGGGAACCGGCTACACCTTC
TRBV6-1	NA	TRBJ1-2	many	CATSRTEPIPNYGYTF	TGTGCCACCTCGAGGACAGAGCCCATACCAAACTATGGCTACACCTTC
TRBV7-9	NA	TRBJ2-7	NA	CASSFIGPGYEQYF	TGTGCCAGCAGCTTTATCGGGCCCGGCTACGAGCAGTACTTC
TRBV9	NA	TRBJ2-6	many	CASNQFGSGANVLTF	TGTGCCAGCAACCAATTCGGCTCCGGGGCCAACGTCCTGACTTTC